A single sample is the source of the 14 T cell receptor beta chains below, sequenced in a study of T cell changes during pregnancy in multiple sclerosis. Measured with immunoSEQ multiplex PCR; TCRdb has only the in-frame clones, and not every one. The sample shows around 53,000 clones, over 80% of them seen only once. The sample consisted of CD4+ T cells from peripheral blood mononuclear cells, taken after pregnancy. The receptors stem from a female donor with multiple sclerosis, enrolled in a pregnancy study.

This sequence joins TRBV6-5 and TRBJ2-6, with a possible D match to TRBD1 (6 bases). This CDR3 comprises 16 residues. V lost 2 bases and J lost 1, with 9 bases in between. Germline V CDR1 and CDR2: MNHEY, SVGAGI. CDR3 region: CASSYTRGSGANVLTF. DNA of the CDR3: TGTGCCAGCAGTTACACGAGGGGGTCTGGGGCCAACGTCCTGACTTTC.

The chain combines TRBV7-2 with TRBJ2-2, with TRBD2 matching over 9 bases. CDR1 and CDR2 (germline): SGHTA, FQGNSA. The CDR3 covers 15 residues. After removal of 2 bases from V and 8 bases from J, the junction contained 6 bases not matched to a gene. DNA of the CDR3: TGTGCCAGCAGCTTAATGGCGGGGGGGCCGGGGGAGCTGTTTTTT. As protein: CASSLMAGGPGELFF.

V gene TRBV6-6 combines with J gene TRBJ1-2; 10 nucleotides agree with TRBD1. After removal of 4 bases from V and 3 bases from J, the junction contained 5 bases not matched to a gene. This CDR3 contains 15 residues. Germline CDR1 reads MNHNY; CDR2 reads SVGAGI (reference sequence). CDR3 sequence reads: CASSSGQGGHYGYTF. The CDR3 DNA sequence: TGTGCCAGCAGTTCCGGACAGGGGGGGCACTATGGCTACACCTTC.

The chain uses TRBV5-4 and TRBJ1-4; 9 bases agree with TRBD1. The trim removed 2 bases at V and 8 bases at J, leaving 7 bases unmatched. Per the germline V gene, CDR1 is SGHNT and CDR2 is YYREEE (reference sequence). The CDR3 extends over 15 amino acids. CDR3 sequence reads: CASSLPGTGNEKLFF. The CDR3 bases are TGTGCCAGCAGCTTACCTGGGACAGGGAACGAAAAACTGTTTTTT.

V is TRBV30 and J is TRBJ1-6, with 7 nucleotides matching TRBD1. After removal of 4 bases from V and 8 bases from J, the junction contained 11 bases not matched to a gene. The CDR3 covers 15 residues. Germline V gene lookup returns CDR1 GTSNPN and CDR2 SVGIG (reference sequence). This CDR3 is CAWIGTGTAYSPLHF. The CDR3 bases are TGTGCCTGGATTGGTACTGGGACAGCGTATTCACCCCTCCACTTT.

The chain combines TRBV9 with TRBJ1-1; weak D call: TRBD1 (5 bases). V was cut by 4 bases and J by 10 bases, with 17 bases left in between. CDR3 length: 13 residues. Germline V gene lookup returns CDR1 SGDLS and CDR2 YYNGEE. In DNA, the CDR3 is TGTGCCAGCAGCAAAGGCAGGGACTCCGGAGCTTTCTTT. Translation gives CASSKGRDSGAFF.

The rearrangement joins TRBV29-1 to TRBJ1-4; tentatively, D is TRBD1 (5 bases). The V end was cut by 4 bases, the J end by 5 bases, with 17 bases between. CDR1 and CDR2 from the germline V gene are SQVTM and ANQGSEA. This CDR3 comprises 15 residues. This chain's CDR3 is CSVVGWGGFNEKLFF. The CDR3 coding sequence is TGCAGCGTTGTGGGGTGGGGGGGGTTCAATGAAAAACTGTTTTTT.

The CDR3 DNA follows: TGTGCCAGCTCCCCCGGCCTCCCCCAGGGGCAGTACTTC. Translation: CASSPGLPQGQYF. The chain carries TRBV18 and TRBJ2-7, with D maybe TRBD1 (5 bases). Germline loops: CDR1 KGHSH, CDR2 LQKENI. This CDR3 has 13 amino acids. Trimming cost V 6 bases and J 9 bases, with 18 bases left between them.

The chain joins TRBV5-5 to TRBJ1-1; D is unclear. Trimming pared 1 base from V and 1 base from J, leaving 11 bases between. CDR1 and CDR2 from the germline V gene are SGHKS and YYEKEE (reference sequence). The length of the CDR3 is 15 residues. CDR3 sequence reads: CASSLSGNPNTEAFF. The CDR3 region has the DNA TGTGCCAGCAGCTTGAGCGGGAACCCGAACACTGAAGCTTTCTTT. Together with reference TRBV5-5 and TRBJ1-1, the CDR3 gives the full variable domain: DAGVTQSPTHLIKTRGQQVTLRCSPISGHKSVSWYQQVLGQGPQFIFQYYEKEERGRGNFPDRFSARQFPNYSSELNVNALLLGDSALYLCASSLSGNPNTEAFFGQGTRLTVV.

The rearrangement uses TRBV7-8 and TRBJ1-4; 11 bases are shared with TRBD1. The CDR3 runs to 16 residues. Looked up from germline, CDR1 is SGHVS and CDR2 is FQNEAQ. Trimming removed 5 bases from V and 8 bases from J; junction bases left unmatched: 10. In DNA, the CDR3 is TGTGCCAGCAGCCGGACTCGGACAGGGGGCGAGGAAAAACTGTTTTTT. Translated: CASSRTRTGGEEKLFF.

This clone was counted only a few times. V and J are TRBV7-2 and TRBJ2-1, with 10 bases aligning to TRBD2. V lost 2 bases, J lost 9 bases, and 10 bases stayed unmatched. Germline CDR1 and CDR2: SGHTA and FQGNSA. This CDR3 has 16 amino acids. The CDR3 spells CASSLFGKRGGSEQFF. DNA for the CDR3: TGTGCCAGCAGCTTATTTGGCAAGCGGGGGGGCAGTGAGCAGTTCTTC. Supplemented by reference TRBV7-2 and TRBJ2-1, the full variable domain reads GAGVSQSPSNKVTEKGKDVELRCDPISGHTALYWYRQSLGQGLEFLIYFQGNSAPDKSGLPSDRFSAERTGGSVSTLTIQRTQQEDSAVYLCASSLFGKRGGSEQFFGPGTRLTVL.

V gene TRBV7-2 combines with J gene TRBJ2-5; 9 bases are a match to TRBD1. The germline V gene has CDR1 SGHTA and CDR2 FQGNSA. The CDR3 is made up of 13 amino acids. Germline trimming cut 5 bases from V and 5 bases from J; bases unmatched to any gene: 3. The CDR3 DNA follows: TGTGCCAGCAGCGGGACAGGGTACGAGACCCAGTACTTC. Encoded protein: CASSGTGYETQYF.

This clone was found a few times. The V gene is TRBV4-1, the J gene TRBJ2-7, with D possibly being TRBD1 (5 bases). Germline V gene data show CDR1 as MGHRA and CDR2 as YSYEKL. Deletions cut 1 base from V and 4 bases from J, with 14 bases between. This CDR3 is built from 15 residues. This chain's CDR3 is CASSQVLTVAYEQYF. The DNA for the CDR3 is TGCGCCAGCAGCCAAGTTTTGACAGTTGCTTACGAGCAGTACTTC.

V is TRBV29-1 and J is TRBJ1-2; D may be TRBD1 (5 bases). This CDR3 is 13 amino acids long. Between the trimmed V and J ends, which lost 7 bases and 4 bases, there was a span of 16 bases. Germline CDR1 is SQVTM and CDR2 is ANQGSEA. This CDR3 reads CSAGGGEGYGYTF. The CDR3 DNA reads TGCAGCGCCGGCGGGGGGGAGGGCTATGGCTACACCTTC.